This T cell receptor (beta chain) originates from a study of control samples from healthy donors and cancer patients. This CDR3 spans 14 amino acids. Per germline, CDR1 SGHDT and CDR2 YYEEEE. The V gene end was trimmed by 1 base and the J gene end by 2 bases; junction bases not matched to a gene: 0. Assay: immunoSEQ multiplex PCR; the TCRdb copy retains only in-frame clones and omits some. The sample comprises roughly 100,000 clones, under 95% of which are singletons, and about 2.5% rests with the top ten. The sequence came from a woman aged 18-29 years in good health. The gene calls are TRBV5-6 and TRBJ1-5, with TRBD1 identical over 7 bases. The sequenced sample consisted of blood. CDR3 nucleotide sequence: TGTGCCAGCAGCTTGACAGGGGGCAATCAGCCCCAGCATTTT. Residues: CASSLTGGNQPQHF. Full variable domain (missing parts from reference TRBV5-6 and TRBJ1-5): DAGVTQSPTHLIKTRGQQVTLRCSPKSGHDTVSWYQQALGQGPQFIFQYYEEEERQRGNFPDRFSGHQFPNYSSELNVNALLLGDSALYLCASSLTGGNQPQHFGDGTRLSIL.